Listed below are T cell receptor beta chains from one sample, sequenced in a study of T cell repertoires in cytomegalovirus infection. One entry per CDR3 protein results from TCRdb running MiXCR on the reads. The table has 290,000 or so distinct CDR3 sequences, about 25% seen once. Sequences were obtained from PBMCs. The receptors stem from a human donor in good health (CMV status not recorded). Some clones in this sample may be carry-over from other donors' samples. The CDR3 runs from the conserved cysteine through the conserved F or W. The order of the fields is J gene, clone size, V gene, D gene, CDR3 DNA, CDR3 protein. The D gene is left open where the match is weak. Clone size is shown for a subset of rows, as once, few, many or a class of expanded clone.

TRBJ1-1 many TRBV29-1 NA TGCAGCGTTGAGGGGGGAATGAACACTGAAGCTTTCTTT CSVEGGMNTEAFF
TRBJ1-2 once TRBV15 TRBD1 TGTGCCACCAGCAGAGCTCGACAGGGGGCGAATGGCTACACCTTC CATSRARQGANGYTF
TRBJ2-5 NA TRBV7-3 TRBD1 TGTGCCAGCAGCCCCAACAGGGGCCAAGAGACCCAGTACTTC CASSPNRGQETQYF
TRBJ2-3 NA TRBV20-1 NA TGCAGTGCTAGCAGGGCAGATACGCAGTATTTT CSASRADTQYF
TRBJ1-1 few TRBV28 NA TGTGCCAGCAGTGATGGGGCCGGCGACACTGAAGCTTTCTTT CASSDGAGDTEAFF
TRBJ2-7 NA TRBV2 TRBD2 TGTGCCAGCAGTGAGCTTCTAGCGGGAAGATACGAGCAGTACTTC CASSELLAGRYEQYF
TRBJ1-5 many TRBV7-8 NA TGTGCCAGCAGCTTAGCGGGCAGGGTCCTTAATCAGCCCCAGCATTTT CASSLAGRVLNQPQHF
TRBJ2-1 NA TRBV4-2 TRBD2 TGTGCCAGCAGCCAAGTTGGTACAGGGCTAGCGGGGCGCTGGGAGTTCTTC CASSQVGTGLAGRWEFF
TRBJ2-7 NA TRBV9 NA TGTGCCAGCAGCGTCGGACCGAACTCCTACGAGCAGTACTTC CASSVGPNSYEQYF
TRBJ2-2 few TRBV7-2 NA TGTGCCAGCAGCCCAAGCGGATCCAACACCGGGGAGCTGTTTTTT CASSPSGSNTGELFF
TRBJ2-5 NA TRBV25-1 TRBD1 TGTGCCAGCAGTGAATTCAGGGGGCGAGAGACCCAGTACTTC CASSEFRGRETQYF
TRBJ1-2 NA TRBV28 TRBD1 TGTGCCAGCACCATTCATCCCCGGACAGGGAGTAGCTATGGCTACACCTTC CASTIHPRTGSSYGYTF
TRBJ1-1 many TRBV28 NA TGTGCCAGCAGACCGACGGGCATGAACACTGAAGCTTTCTTT CASRPTGMNTEAFF
TRBJ1-6 NA TRBV7-2 TRBD1 TGTGCCAGCGGTAGACAGGGTTCACCCCTCCACTTT CASGRQGSPLHF
TRBJ2-7 many TRBV7-2 TRBD1 TGTGCCAGCAGTGACAGGGGGAACCACGAGCAGTACTTC CASSDRGNHEQYF
TRBJ1-5 NA TRBV2 TRBD1 TGTGCCAGCAGCCGACAGGGTCACGATCAGCCCCAGCATTTT CASSRQGHDQPQHF
TRBJ1-1 few TRBV28 NA TGTGCCAGCAGTTTCCTCGCATGGGGACAGAACACTGAAGCTTTCTTT CASSFLAWGQNTEAFF
TRBJ2-5 NA TRBV6-1 NA TGTGCCAGTGCGAATAGATTCCAAGAGACCCAGTACTTC CASANRFQETQYF